Listed here is a single TCR beta chain. Its cognate antigen is unknown. These data are taken from a study of post-analysis software for immune sequencing data. Findings and limits, study-wide: Included in a set of a few TRBV segments more frequent in patients than controls were TRBV5-6, TRBV5-1 and TRBV20-1. Under the F measure, samples that were prepared in one batch clustered strongly together.

Germline CDR1 is LNHDA and CDR2 is SQIVND (reference sequence). V lost 4 bases and J lost 7, with 11 bases in between. The CDR3 is 12 residues long. Unique molecular identifiers were present in the TCR beta cDNA libraries. Input of roughly 0.9 to 11 million T cells yielded approximately 500,000 cDNA molecules. Via MiXCR, TCRdb re-called the PCR reads, giving one row per CDR3 protein. The top ten hold more than 1.5% of the sample, which has approximately 570,000 distinct CDR3 sequences, roughly 40% seen once. This chain connects TRBV19 to TRBJ2-7; D not resolved. Sequenced material: blood. The TCR was taken from a girl aged 10 to 17 with multiple sclerosis. DNA for the CDR3: TGTGCCAGTAGTAACGCCGGTAATGAGCAGTACTTC. Residues: CASSNAGNEQYF.